A selection of T cell receptor beta chains follows, all from one sample in a study of vaccination effects on CD4 cells after COVID-19. Their antigens are not known. Repertoires were generated with immunoSEQ multiplex PCR, while TCRdb's copy carries only in-frame clones and drops some. Of some 60,000 clones in the sample, 78% were seen once. This sample comprised CD4+ T cells from PBMCs cultured without peptide, obtained after COVID-19 vaccination. The receptors derive from a human donor who received a COVID-19 vaccine. Both conserved end residues are part of each CDR3. The D gene is left open where the match is weak. The listing skips clone size in some rows; elsewhere it reads once, few, many or a size class.

.	TRBV3-1/TRBV3-2	.	TRBJ1-3	CASSQVTQSGNTIYF	TGTGCCAGCAGCCAAGTCACGCAGTCTGGAAACACCATATATTTT
.	TRBV7-9	.	TRBJ1-2	CASSLGSGFNYGYTF	TGTGCCAGCAGCTTAGGATCGGGTTTTAACTATGGCTACACCTTC
TRBD1	TRBV5-5	.	TRBJ2-3	CASSLETGISTDTQYF	TGTGCCAGCAGCTTGGAGACAGGGATTAGCACAGATACGCAGTATTTT
.	TRBV12-3/TRBV12-4	.	TRBJ2-3	CASRITSLYTQYF	TGTGCCAGCAGGATTACTAGTTTGTACACGCAGTATTTT
TRBD2	TRBV15	.	TRBJ2-7	CATSPSGPSIGEQYF	TGTGCCACCAGCCCTAGCGGGCCCTCGATTGGCGAGCAGTACTTC
.	TRBV30	.	TRBJ1-2	CAWTRGARGYTF	TGTGCCTGGACCCGCGGGGCGAGGGGCTACACCTTC
.	TRBV6-2/TRBV6-3	.	TRBJ2-3	CASSYQVFRANTDTQYF	TGTGCCAGCAGTTACCAGGTATTCAGGGCTAACACAGATACGCAGTATTTT
.	TRBV4-3	few	TRBJ1-1	CASSLGGAGANTEAFF	TGCGCCAGCAGCCTTGGAGGCGCAGGGGCGAACACTGAAGCTTTCTTT
.	TRBV25-1	.	TRBJ1-1	CASSAYPSLSGAEAFF	TGTGCCAGCAGTGCCTACCCGTCACTGAGCGGCGCTGAAGCTTTCTTT
TRBD1	TRBV5-1	few	TRBJ2-3	CASSLTGGTGDTQYF	TGCGCCAGCAGCTTGACAGGGGGCACTGGGGATACGCAGTATTTT
TRBD1	TRBV27	.	TRBJ1-2	CASRRQGSDSLYGYTF	TGTGCCAGCAGAAGACAGGGGTCGGATAGTTTATATGGCTACACCTTC
TRBD1	TRBV6-2/TRBV6-3	.	TRBJ1-2	CASSYGDRLMRSHYGYTF	TGTGCCAGCAGTTACGGGGACAGGCTGATGAGGTCTCACTATGGCTACACCTTC
.	TRBV4-2	.	TRBJ2-7	CASSQITDLEQYF	TGTGCCAGCAGCCAAATAACAGATCTCGAGCAGTACTTC
.	TRBV5-1	.	TRBJ1-6	CASSSQGIGSPLHF	TGCGCCAGCAGCTCCCAGGGCATTGGTTCACCCCTCCACTTT
.	TRBV3-1/TRBV3-2	.	TRBJ2-2	CASSQGLDPGELFF	TGTGCCAGCAGCCAAGGACTAGATCCCGGGGAGCTGTTTTTT
.	TRBV7-9	.	TRBJ1-3	CASSSSTASSGNTIYF	TGTGCCAGCAGCTCGTCGACAGCATCCTCTGGAAACACCATATATTTT
.	TRBV19	.	TRBJ1-1	CASSIPGANTEAFF	TGTGCCAGTAGTATCCCCGGGGCGAACACTGAAGCTTTCTTT
.	TRBV29-1	.	TRBJ1-5	CSVGDSNQPQHF	TGCAGCGTTGGCGATAGCAATCAGCCCCAGCATTTT
TRBD2	TRBV19	.	TRBJ2-3	CASSLTSSSGFRTDTQYF	TGTGCCAGTAGTTTGACCTCTTCTAGCGGTTTTCGCACAGATACGCAGTATTTT
.	TRBV27	once	TRBJ1-3	CASSLEGTGNTIYF	TGTGCCAGCAGTTTGGAGGGGACAGGAAACACCATATATTTT
.	TRBV6-2/TRBV6-3	.	TRBJ2-7	CASSSTQQGYSYEQYF	TGTGCCAGCAGTTCTACCCAACAGGGTTATTCCTACGAGCAGTACTTC
.	TRBV3-1/TRBV3-2	.	TRBJ1-6	CASRAEGGQSHSPLHF	TGTGCCAGCAGGGCCGAGGGAGGACAGTCTCATTCACCCCTCCACTTT
TRBD2	TRBV11-2	.	TRBJ2-1	CASSFTTSGGSSYNEQFF	TGTGCCAGCAGCTTTACGACTAGCGGGGGCAGCTCCTACAATGAGCAGTTCTTC
.	TRBV6-2/TRBV6-3	.	TRBJ2-1	CASSPIFHNEQFF	TGTGCCAGCAGCCCCATCTTTCACAATGAGCAGTTCTTC
.	TRBV28	.	TRBJ1-6	CASRETWGLGYNSPLHF	TGTGCCAGCAGGGAGACGTGGGGGCTGGGGTATAATTCACCCCTCCACTTT
.	TRBV20-1	.	TRBJ1-2	CSAPGYGYTF	TGCAGTGCTCCAGGCTATGGCTACACCTTC
TRBD1	TRBV2	.	TRBJ1-5	CASSEATGWVQPQHF	TGTGCCAGCAGTGAAGCGACAGGGTGGGTTCAGCCCCAGCATTTT
.	TRBV6-4	.	TRBJ1-1	CASSLRGDTEAFF	TGTGCCAGCAGTTTGAGGGGGGACACTGAAGCTTTCTTT
.	TRBV19	.	TRBJ1-1	CAIRERWNTEAFF	TGTGCCATCAGAGAACGGTGGAACACTGAAGCTTTCTTT
.	TRBV3-1/TRBV3-2	.	TRBJ2-3	CASSQARGGGDTQYF	TGTGCCAGCAGCCAAGCCCGTGGGGGCGGGGATACGCAGTATTTT
.	TRBV10-1	few	TRBJ1-5	CASSRYGNQPQHF	TGCGCCAGCAGTAGGTACGGGAATCAGCCCCAGCATTTT
TRBD2	TRBV28	.	TRBJ2-2	CASTPGSGRPGELFF	TGTGCCAGCACCCCGGGCAGCGGGAGGCCCGGGGAGCTGTTTTTT
.	TRBV4-2	.	TRBJ2-2	CASSSQGGLSTGELFF	TGTGCCAGCAGCTCCCAGGGAGGTTTATCCACCGGGGAGCTGTTTTTT
.	TRBV6-5	.	TRBJ1-4	CASSYSSGNEKLFF	TGTGCCAGCAGTTACTCGTCAGGGAACGAAAAACTGTTTTTT
TRBD1	TRBV5-5	.	TRBJ1-1	CASSPATGWDTEAFF	TGTGCCAGCAGCCCCGCGACAGGGTGGGACACTGAAGCTTTCTTT
.	TRBV5-4	.	TRBJ1-1	CASRYREQVTEAFF	TGTGCCAGCAGGTACAGGGAGCAAGTGACTGAAGCTTTCTTT
TRBD2	TRBV20-1	few	TRBJ2-1	CSASPASGNNEQFF	TGCAGTGCTAGTCCGGCTAGCGGAAACAATGAGCAGTTCTTC
.	TRBV6-5	once	TRBJ2-3	CASSHRGAKDTQYF	TGTGCCAGCAGCCACCGGGGGGCCAAGGATACGCAGTATTTT
.	TRBV5-6	.	TRBJ2-6	CASSSLRGTGANVLTF	TGTGCCAGCAGCTCCCTCCGGGGGACCGGGGCCAACGTCCTGACTTTC
.	TRBV28	.	TRBJ2-7	CASTHRGEQYF	TGTGCCAGCACGCACCGGGGCGAGCAGTACTTC
.	TRBV11-3	.	TRBJ2-2	CASSASSSNTGELFF	TGTGCCAGCAGCGCATCTAGCTCGAACACCGGGGAGCTGTTTTTT
.	TRBV9	few	TRBJ2-2	CASSVGGDDTGELFF	TGTGCCAGCAGCGTAGGAGGGGACGACACCGGGGAGCTGTTTTTT
.	TRBV9	.	TRBJ1-2	CASSPGTMEYGYTF	TGTGCCAGCAGCCCCGGGACGATGGAGTATGGCTACACCTTC
.	TRBV28	few	TRBJ1-1	CASSLLGPTEAFF	TGTGCCAGCAGTTTACTGGGTCCCACTGAAGCTTTCTTT
.	TRBV18	.	TRBJ2-3	CASSPLGQLASTDTQYF	TGTGCCAGCTCACCTCTAGGACAGCTAGCGAGCACAGATACGCAGTATTTT
.	TRBV9	once	TRBJ1-2	CASTPIGQRNYGYTF	TGTGCCAGCACCCCCATTGGGCAGCGTAACTATGGCTACACCTTC
TRBD2	TRBV20-1	.	TRBJ2-5	CSASLRGAFTQLGETQYF	TGCAGTGCTAGTCTGCGGGGGGCTTTTACCCAATTGGGAGAGACCCAGTACTTC
TRBD1	TRBV28	.	TRBJ1-6	CASSTQWDRANSPLHF	TGTGCCAGCAGTACCCAATGGGACAGGGCAAACTCACCCCTCCACTTT
.	TRBV24-1	few	TRBJ2-3	CATSRGARTDTQYF	TGTGCCACCTCTAGGGGGGCCCGCACAGATACGCAGTATTTT
.	TRBV5-6	.	TRBJ1-3	CASSLTATGNTIYF	TGTGCCAGCAGCCTGACAGCTACTGGAAACACCATATATTTT
.	TRBV10-3	.	TRBJ2-7	CAISGMAGSSYEQYF	TGTGCCATCAGTGGGATGGCGGGCTCCTCCTACGAGCAGTACTTC
.	TRBV5-1	few	TRBJ2-3	CASSLGGHSTDTQYF	TGCGCCAGCAGCTTGGGCGGCCACAGCACAGATACGCAGTATTTT
TRBD1	TRBV12-3/TRBV12-4	.	TRBJ1-2	CASTQDRVEGYTF	TGTGCCAGCACCCAGGACAGGGTGGAGGGCTACACCTTC
TRBD2	TRBV3-1/TRBV3-2	.	TRBJ2-7	CASSQASGGAGSYEQYF	TGTGCCAGCAGCCAGGCTAGCGGGGGGGCGGGCTCCTACGAGCAGTACTTC
.	TRBV4-1	.	TRBJ1-5	CASSQVGLSNQPQHF	TGCGCCAGCAGCCAAGTCGGCCTCTCTAATCAGCCCCAGCATTTT
.	TRBV4-3	.	TRBJ2-3	CASSQGVRGTDTQYF	TGCGCCAGCAGCCAAGGGGTGAGGGGCACAGATACGCAGTATTTT
TRBD1	TRBV19	.	TRBJ1-5	CASSTRQGGQPQHF	TGTGCCAGTAGTACCAGACAGGGAGGACAGCCCCAGCATTTT
.	TRBV3-1/TRBV3-2	.	TRBJ1-6	CASSQASQIYNSPLHF	TGTGCCAGCAGCCAAGCGAGCCAGATATATAATTCACCCCTCCACTTT